This TCR beta chain stems from a study of T cells in Graves' hyperthyroidism and ophthalmopathy (dated by TCRdb to between 2018 and 2021). Context from the whole study: Peripheral blood samples were taken at initial diagnosis, before any treatment was given. After sampling, hyperthyroidism patients received methimazole starting at 30 mg daily, and ophthalmopathy patients received high-dose intravenous methylprednisolone. The 75 to 100 discovery patients were divided at random into training and test sets in a 7:3 ratio. The paper describes TCR Vbeta CDR3 sequencing of 135 peripheral blood samples, made up of 43 ophthalmopathy patients, around 78 hyperthyroidism patients and roughly 17 progressor patients. To identify TCR V-J signatures that set the groups apart, the researchers used a discovery cohort of about a hundred patients, made up of 43 with Graves' ophthalmopathy and around 58 with stable Graves' hyperthyroidism. An independent validation cohort of under 20 hyperthyroidism patients and 17 patients who later progressed to ophthalmopathy tested prospective prediction of ophthalmopathy. In about six Graves' hyperthyroidism patients, the study also compared T-cell repertoires from thyroid tissue with T-cell repertoires from blood.

Moderately to severely active disease, a Clinical Activity Score of at least 3, a NOSPECS grade of at least 4, and a duration under 3 months were present in ophthalmopathy patients. The study excluded patients with uncontrolled infections, other autoimmune diseases, pregnancy or lactation. Clinical symptoms, serum thyroxine and TRAb, thyroid ultrasound, and orbital computed tomography formed the basis for the diagnoses. PBMCs were separated from roughly 10 ml of fresh peripheral blood using Ficoll-Paque density gradient centrifugation. Total RNA was extracted with Trizol reagent, and quality was checked on an Agilent 2100 Bioanalyzer. Beyond this particular receptor, the publication reports: In cross-validation, a model built on a 13 V-J signature told ophthalmopathy apart from stable hyperthyroidism with 87.88% sensitivity and approximately 81% specificity, and in testing the same model reached 80%/75%. Sample size was not statistically predetermined, and blinding of investigators to group allocation was not performed. In validation, the model predicted progression to ophthalmopathy a median of about 6.8 months before onset, with approximately 71% sensitivity and about 72% specificity. Most expanded thyroid clonotypes (frequency above 0.001) were also found in blood, which suggests that blood repertoires may mirror thyroid immune responses.

Trimming takes 5 bases from V and 3 bases from J, and the germline ends sit 11 bases apart. The germline V gene yields SGHVS for CDR1 and FNYEAQ for CDR2. Including the terminal cysteine and phenylalanine, the CDR3 comprises 14 residues. The sequence is cut down to CDR3 DNA, 42 bases in frame from base 1. The TCR beta CDR3 regions were amplified from RNA transcripts. A first-round RT-PCR of the TCR CDR3 used the HTBI primer set with the Qiagen OneStep RT-PCR kit. Libraries were constructed in a second round of multiplex PCR, after which size selection and purification were performed. The libraries were sequenced on an Illumina HiSeq2000 using paired-end 100 bp reads. As for how the authors treated the data: SOAPnuke was used to process the raw data, throwing out any read that contained adapters or uncalled bases, had a mean Phred below 15, or lacked an exact constant-primer or identifier match. High-quality paired reads were merged using COPE v1.2.5, and each unique nucleotide sequence was defined as a clonotype. MiTCR v1.1 was used to align the clonotypes against IMGT TRBV, TRBD and TRBJ reference segments. Only V-J combinations with frequency above 0.0001, covering about 99% of repertoires, were analysed. The TCS score was defined as the ratio of F50 (clonal expansion) to E x V (chaos), calculated using BLOSUM62-based TCRdist between CDR3 peptides within each V-J. Welch's t-statistics and random forest reduced fewer than 550 V-J features to 10 to 15, which were used in a naive Bayes classifier (R e1071). In TCRdb, the public reads were trimmed at Q25 with fastp and aligned with MiXCR, with productive beta chains retained. Identical CDR3 protein sequences are pooled into one entry, listed with their most common genes and DNA. These V and J calls rely on TCRdb rather than the paper's analysis. Recorded for this sample are 400,000 to 500,000 distinct CDR3 sequences; approximately 15% of them occurred a single time. Approximately 13% of the sample belongs to the ten largest clones.

The sample holds a few counts of this clonotype. There is no known antigen for this receptor. The record has no base qualities; no much larger clone is one base away. The chain employs TRBV7-6 and TRBJ2-4, and the D gene may be TRBD2, 5 bases matching. The sequence was collected from a man aged 18 to 29 with Graves' ophthalmopathy. Sequencing was performed on blood. CDR3 protein: CASSPEEDKNIQYF. The sequenced DNA: TGTGCCAGCAGCCCGGAGGAGGACAAAAACATTCAGTACTTC. The CDR3, completed at both ends by the reference TRBV7-6 and TRBJ2-4 genes, gives the full variable domain GAGVSQSPRYKVTKRGQDVALRCDPISGHVSLYWYRQALGQGPEFLTYFNYEAQQDKSGLPNDRFSAERPEGSISTLTIQRTEQRDSAMYRCASSPEEDKNIQYFGAGTRLSVL.